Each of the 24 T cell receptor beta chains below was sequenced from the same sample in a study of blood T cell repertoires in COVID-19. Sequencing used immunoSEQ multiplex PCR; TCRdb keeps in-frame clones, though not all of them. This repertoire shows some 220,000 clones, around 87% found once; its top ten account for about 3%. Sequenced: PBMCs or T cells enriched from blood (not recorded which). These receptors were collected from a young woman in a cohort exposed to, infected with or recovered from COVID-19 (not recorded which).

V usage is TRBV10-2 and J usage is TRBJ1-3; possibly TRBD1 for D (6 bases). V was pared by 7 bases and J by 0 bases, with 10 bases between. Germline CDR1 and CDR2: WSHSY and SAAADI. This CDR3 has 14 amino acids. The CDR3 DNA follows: TGCGCCAGCACCTTAGGGGGCTCTGGAAACACCATATATTTT. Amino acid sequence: CASTLGGSGNTIYF.

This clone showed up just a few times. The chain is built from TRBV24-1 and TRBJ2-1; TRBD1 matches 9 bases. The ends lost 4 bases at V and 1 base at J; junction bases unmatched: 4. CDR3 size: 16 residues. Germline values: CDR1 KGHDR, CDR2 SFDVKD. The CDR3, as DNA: TGTGCCACCAGTGACTGGGGACAGGGTTCCTACAATGAGCAGTTCTTC. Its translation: CATSDWGQGSYNEQFF.

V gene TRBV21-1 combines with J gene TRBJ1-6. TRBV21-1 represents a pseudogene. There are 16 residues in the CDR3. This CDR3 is CASSKVGEKTPAPLHF. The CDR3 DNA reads TGTGCCAGCAGCAAAGTGGGAGAGAAAACCCCGGCACCCCTCCACTTT.

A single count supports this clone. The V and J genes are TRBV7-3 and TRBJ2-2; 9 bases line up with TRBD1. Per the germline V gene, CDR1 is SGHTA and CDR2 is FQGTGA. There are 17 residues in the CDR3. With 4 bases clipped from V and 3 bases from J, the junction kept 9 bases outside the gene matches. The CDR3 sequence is CASSSTGGKGDTGELFF. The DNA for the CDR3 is TGTGCCAGCAGCTCGACAGGGGGAAAGGGAGACACCGGGGAGCTGTTTTTT. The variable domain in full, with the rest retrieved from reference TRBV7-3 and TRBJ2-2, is GAGVSQTPSNKVTEKGKYVELRCDPISGHTALYWYRQSLGQGPEFLIYFQGTGAADDSGLPNDRFFAVRPEGSVSTLKIQRTERGDSAVYLCASSSTGGKGDTGELFFGEGSRLTVL.

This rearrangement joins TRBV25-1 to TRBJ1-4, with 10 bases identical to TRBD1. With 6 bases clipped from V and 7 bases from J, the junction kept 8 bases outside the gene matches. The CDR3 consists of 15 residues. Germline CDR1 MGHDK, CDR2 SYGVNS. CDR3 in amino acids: CASSPSGQGPEKLFF. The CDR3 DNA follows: TGTGCCAGCAGCCCGTCGGGACAGGGGCCTGAAAAACTGTTTTTT.

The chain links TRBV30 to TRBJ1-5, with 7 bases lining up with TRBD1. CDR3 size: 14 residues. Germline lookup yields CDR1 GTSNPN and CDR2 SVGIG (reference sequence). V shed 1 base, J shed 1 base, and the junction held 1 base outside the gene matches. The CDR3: CAWSAGQSNQPQHF. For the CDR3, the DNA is TGTGCCTGGAGTGCGGGACAGAGCAATCAGCCCCAGCATTTT.

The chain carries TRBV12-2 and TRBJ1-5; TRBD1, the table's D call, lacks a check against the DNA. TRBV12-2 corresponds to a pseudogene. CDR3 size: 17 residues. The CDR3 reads CASRLFLDRGINQPQHF. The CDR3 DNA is TGTGCAAGTCGCTTATTTCTGGACAGGGGTATCAATCAGCCCCAGCATTTT.

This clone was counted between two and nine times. The CDR3 region is CASSSPGEGDTEAFF. The CDR3 DNA follows: TGTGCCAGCAGTTCCCCAGGGGAGGGGGACACTGAAGCTTTCTTT. The chain joins TRBV28 to TRBJ1-1; D possibly corresponds to TRBD1 (6 bases). V lost 4 bases and J 3 bases, leaving 15 bases between the germline ends. This CDR3 comprises 15 residues. Germline V gives CDR1 MDHEN, CDR2 SYDVKM. The full variable domain, its missing parts supplied by reference TRBV28 and TRBJ1-1, is DVKVTQSSRYLVKRTGEKVFLECVQDMDHENMFWYRQDPGLGLRLIYFSYDVKMKEKGDIPEGYSVSREKKERFSLILESASTNQTSMYLCASSSPGEGDTEAFFGQGTRLTVV.

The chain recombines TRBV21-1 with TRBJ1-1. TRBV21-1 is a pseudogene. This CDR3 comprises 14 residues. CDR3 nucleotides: TGTGCCAGCAAAAGGAGAGGGTTCGGGGTTGAAGCTTTCTTT. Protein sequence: CASKRRGFGVEAFF.

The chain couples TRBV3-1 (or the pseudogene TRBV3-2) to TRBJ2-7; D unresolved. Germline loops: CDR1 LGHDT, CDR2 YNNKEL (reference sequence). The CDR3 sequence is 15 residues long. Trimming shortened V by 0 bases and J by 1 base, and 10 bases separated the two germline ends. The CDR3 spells CASSQDGQFSYEQYF. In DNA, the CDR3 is TGTGCCAGCAGCCAAGATGGGCAGTTTTCCTACGAGCAGTACTTC.

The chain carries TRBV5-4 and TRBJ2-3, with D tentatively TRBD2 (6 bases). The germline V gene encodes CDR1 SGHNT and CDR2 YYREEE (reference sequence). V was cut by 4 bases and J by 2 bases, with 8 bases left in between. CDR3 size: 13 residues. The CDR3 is CASSREPTDTQYF. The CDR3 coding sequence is TGTGCCAGCAGCCGGGAGCCCACAGATACGCAGTATTTT. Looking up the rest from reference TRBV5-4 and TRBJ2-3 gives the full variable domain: ETGVTQSPTHLIKTRGQQVTLRCSSQSGHNTVSWYQQALGQGPQFIFQYYREEENGRGNFPPRFSGLQFPNYSSELNVNALELDDSALYLCASSREPTDTQYFGPGTRLTVL.

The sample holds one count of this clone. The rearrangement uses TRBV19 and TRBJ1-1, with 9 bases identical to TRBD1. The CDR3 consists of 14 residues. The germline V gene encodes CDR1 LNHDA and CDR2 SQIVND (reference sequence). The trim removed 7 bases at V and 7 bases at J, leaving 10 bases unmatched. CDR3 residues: CASTRTGDNGEAFF. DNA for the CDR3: TGTGCCAGTACCCGGACAGGGGATAATGGTGAAGCTTTCTTT.

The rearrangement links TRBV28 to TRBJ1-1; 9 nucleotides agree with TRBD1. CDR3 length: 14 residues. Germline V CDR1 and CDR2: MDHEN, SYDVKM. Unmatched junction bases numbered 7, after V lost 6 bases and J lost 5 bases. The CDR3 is CASSQDRGSTEAFF. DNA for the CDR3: TGTGCCAGCAGCCAGGACAGGGGAAGTACTGAAGCTTTCTTT.

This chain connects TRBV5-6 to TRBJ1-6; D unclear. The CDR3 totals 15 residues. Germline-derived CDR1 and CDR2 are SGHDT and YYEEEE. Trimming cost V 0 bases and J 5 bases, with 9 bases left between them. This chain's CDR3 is CASSLADRDNSPLHF. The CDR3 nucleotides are TGTGCCAGCAGCTTGGCTGATCGAGATAATTCACCCCTCCACTTT. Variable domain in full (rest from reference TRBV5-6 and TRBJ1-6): DAGVTQSPTHLIKTRGQQVTLRCSPKSGHDTVSWYQQALGQGPQFIFQYYEEEERQRGNFPDRFSGHQFPNYSSELNVNALLLGDSALYLCASSLADRDNSPLHFGNGTRLTVT.

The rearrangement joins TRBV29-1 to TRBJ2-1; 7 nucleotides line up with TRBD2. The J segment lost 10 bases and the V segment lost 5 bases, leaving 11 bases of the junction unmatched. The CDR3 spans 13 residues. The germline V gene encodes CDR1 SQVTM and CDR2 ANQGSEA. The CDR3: CSVRPSGDWEQFF. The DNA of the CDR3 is TGCAGCGTTCGACCTAGCGGTGACTGGGAGCAGTTCTTC.

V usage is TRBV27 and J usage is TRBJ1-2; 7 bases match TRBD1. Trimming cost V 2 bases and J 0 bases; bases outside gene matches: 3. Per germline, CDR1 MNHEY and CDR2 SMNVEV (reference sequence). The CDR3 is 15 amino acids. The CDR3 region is CASSLEGGPNYGYTF. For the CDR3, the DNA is TGTGCCAGCAGTTTAGAAGGGGGCCCTAACTATGGCTACACCTTC.

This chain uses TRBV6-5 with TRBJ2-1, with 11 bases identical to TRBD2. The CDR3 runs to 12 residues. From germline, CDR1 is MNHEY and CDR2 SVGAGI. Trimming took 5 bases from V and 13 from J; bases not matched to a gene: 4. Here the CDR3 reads CASSRTSGPQFF. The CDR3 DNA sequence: TGTGCCAGCAGTAGGACTAGCGGGCCTCAGTTCTTC.

The CDR3 spells CASSQVSSGNTIYF. CDR3 coding DNA: TGTGCCAGCAGCCAAGTGAGCTCTGGAAACACCATATATTTT. V usage is TRBV14 and J usage is TRBJ1-3, with D unresolved. Deletions cut 1 base from V and 0 bases from J, with 4 bases between. CDR3 length: 14 amino acids. The germline CDR1 and CDR2 sequences are SGHDN and FVKESK.

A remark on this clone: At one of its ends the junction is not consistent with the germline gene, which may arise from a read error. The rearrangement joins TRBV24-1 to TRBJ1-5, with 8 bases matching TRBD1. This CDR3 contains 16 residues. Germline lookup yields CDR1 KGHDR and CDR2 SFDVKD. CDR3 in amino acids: CATSGLGQVRDQPQHF. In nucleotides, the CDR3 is TGTGCCACCAGTGGTTTGGGACAGGTAAGGGATCAGCCCCAGCATTTT.

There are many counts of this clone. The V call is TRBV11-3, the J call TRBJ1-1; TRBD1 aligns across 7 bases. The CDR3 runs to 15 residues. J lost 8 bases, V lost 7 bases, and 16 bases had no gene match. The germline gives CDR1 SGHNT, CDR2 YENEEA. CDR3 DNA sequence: TGTGCCAGCACCGTCCGGCAGACGGGACAGAAAGAAGCTTTCTTT. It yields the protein CASTVRQTGQKEAFF.

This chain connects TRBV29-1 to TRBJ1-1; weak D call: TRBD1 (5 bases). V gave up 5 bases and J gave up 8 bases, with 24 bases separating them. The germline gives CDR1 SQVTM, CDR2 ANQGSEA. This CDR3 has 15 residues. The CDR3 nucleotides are TGCAGCGTTACGGGGGACGACAGTAGCGTTGGGGAAGCTTTCTTT. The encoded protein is CSVTGDDSSVGEAFF.

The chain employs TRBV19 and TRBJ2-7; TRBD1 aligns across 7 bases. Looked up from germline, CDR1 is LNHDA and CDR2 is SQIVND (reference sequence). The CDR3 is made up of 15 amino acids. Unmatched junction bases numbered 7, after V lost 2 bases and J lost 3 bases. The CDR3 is CASSISGTEYYEQYF. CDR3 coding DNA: TGTGCCAGTAGTATATCTGGGACAGAATACTACGAGCAGTACTTC.

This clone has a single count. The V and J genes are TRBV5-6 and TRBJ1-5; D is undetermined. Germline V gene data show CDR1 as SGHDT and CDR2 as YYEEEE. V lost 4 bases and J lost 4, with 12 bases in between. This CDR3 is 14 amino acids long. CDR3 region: CASSTRRTNQPQHF. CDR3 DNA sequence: TGTGCCAGCAGCACCAGGAGGACTAATCAGCCCCAGCATTTT.

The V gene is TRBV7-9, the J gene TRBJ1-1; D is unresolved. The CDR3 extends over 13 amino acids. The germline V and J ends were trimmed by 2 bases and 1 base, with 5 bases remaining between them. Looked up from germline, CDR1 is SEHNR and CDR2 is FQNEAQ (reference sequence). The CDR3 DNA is TGTGCCAGCAGCTTAACGCGGAACACTGAAGCTTTCTTT. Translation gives CASSLTRNTEAFF.